This T cell receptor (beta chain) was recorded in a study of shared clonotypes between healthy human individuals (dated by TCRdb to the early 2020s). A note on the overall study: The cohort comprised a couple of women and a few men aged 18 to 49 years. Per donor, three plates each were used for CD4 naive and CD4 memory, two for CD8 naive, and one for CD8 memory. To estimate repertoire size and how much clonotype sharing occurs between individuals, the study deeply sequenced the blood TCR repertoires of a handful of healthy adults. Libraries were prepared and TCR repertoires were sequenced by different laboratories using diverse techniques, in order to increase sequencing depth and limit assay-specific biases. Between about 0.8 and 9.5 billion PBMCs per donor were obtained by leukapheresis. The paper's findings and limits, for the study overall: Pairwise subsampling led to the expectation that sequencing depth would affect the degree of clonotype sharing among donors. Sampling was restricted to blood, and TCR repertoires in tissue are likely to differ from TCR repertoires in blood. Around 5.4% of naive CD4, 3.5% of naive CD8, about 2.1% of memory CD4, and around 0.4% of memory CD8 clonotypes were shared across a few donors. The small number of donors limited the genetic and exposure-history diversity represented. Compared with non-shared clonotypes, clonotypes shared by all four sorted-subset donors had higher generation probabilities. Naive subsets generally had larger estimated clonotype richness than memory subsets did. Rarefaction of sorted-subset datasets indicated incomplete sequencing despite the large sequencing depth.

CD8 naive samples were CD45RO-negative cells positively selected for CCR7, giving a CD45RA+CCR7+ population that excluded TemRA cells. Donors were healthy HIV-negative adults with no recently reported acute infections or vaccinations. Only Caucasian adults living in Nashville, Tennessee, USA were represented among the donors. Blood was obtained by leukapheresis, after which PBMCs were separated by Ficoll-Histopaque density gradient centrifugation and cryopreserved in liquid nitrogen vapor phase. Analytical flow cytometry was used to check the purity and quantity of every magnetically sorted T cell population. Each sorted fraction had its genomic DNA isolated and then quantified by UV absorbance on a Nanodrop 2000c. From its cysteine to its phenylalanine, the CDR3 spans 16 amino acids. This entry keeps only the CDR3 DNA: 48 bases, framed from base 1. The junction shows trimming of 0 bases on V and 6 bases on J, and the gene matches do not reach 10 bases of it. As encoded in the germline V gene, CDR1 is MGHRA while CDR2 is YSYEKL.

The table lists this clone with a count of one. Its antigen remains unidentified. No per-base quality is available; no much larger clone lies one base away. Using the deep immunoSEQ assay, multiplex PCR amplified TCR CDR3 regions from genomic DNA. Genomic DNA extracted from each cell subset was distributed evenly over all wells of several immunoSEQ 96-well plates, and each plate served as one replicate. Each replicate PCR for sorted subsets received roughly 0.2 ug genomic DNA, equal to roughly 29,000 T cell genomes. Purified libraries were quantified with a Qubit 3.0 fluorometer, sized on a Bioanalyzer 2100, and re-quantified with the KAPA Library Quantification kit. Every immunoSEQ 96-well plate was sequenced on a separate single-read 150-cycle Illumina NextSeq 550 flow cell. The authors' analysis ran thus. Because the immunoSEQ output included only junctional sequences and no quality scores, the filtering could not be the same as the filtering used for full-length reads. To assign V/J genes and CDR3, sequences were annotated against IMGT germline references using PyIR, a Python wrapper for IgBLAST v1.9. Reads were removed for weak V/J assignments (E-value above 1e-6), missing CDR3, stop codons, out-of-frame junctions, or ambiguous translated residues. V3J clonotypes were defined as sequences sharing an identical inferred V gene, J gene, and CDR3 amino acid sequence. To compute the percentage overlap between repertoires, the number of shared unique clonotypes was divided by the size of the smaller repertoire. Repertoire richness was assessed with RTK rarefaction, the Chao1 estimator, and Recon v2.1 estimates of unobserved clonotypes. Generation probabilities for all TCRbeta clonotypes obtained by the gDNA method from a handful of donors were computed using OLGA. The clones in this table, taken by TCRdb from immuneACCESS, are in-frame only. Not every clone is retained; where verified, under half of the shortfall comes from an unresolved V gene, and the cause of the rest is unknown. V and J calls and clone size are as listed in that table; D and trimming were resolved from the DNA. In all, the sample holds some 2.1 million clones, and 85% to 95% of those were seen once. The ten largest clones take up 1% to 1.3% of the sample.

This sequence originates from a man aged 18 to 29 in good health. Sequenced: naive CD8+ T cells sorted from blood. What the cell subset or site label conveys for this sample: CD45RA+CCR7+. The rearranged chain carries TRBV4-1 and TRBJ1-1, with 7 bases aligning to TRBD1. CDR3 protein: CASSQDIGQDFPEAFF. Here is the DNA: TGCGCCAGCAGCCAAGATATAGGACAGGACTTCCCTGAAGCTTTCTTT.